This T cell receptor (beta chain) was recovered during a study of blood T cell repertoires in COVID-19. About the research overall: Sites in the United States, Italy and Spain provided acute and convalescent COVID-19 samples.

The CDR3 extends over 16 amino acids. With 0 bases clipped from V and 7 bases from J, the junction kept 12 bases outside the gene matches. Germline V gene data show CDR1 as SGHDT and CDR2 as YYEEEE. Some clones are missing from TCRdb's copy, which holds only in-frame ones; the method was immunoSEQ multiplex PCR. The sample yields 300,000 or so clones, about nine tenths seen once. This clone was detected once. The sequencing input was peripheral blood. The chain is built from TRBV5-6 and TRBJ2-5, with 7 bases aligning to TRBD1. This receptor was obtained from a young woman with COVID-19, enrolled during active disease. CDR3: CASSLVGKTGKATQYF. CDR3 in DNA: TGTGCCAGCAGCTTGGTGGGAAAGACAGGGAAGGCGACCCAGTACTTC.